This passage covers 15 T cell receptor beta chains from one sample sequenced in a study of blood T cell repertoires in COVID-19. Clones were sequenced by immunoSEQ multiplex PCR, and TCRdb holds only the in-frame ones, with some missing. The sample contains around 86,000 clones, more than 70% of which appear only once. Sequenced input: peripheral blood. The source is a human donor with acute or convalescent COVID-19. The donor label of this sample is uncertain.

This chain links TRBV7-2 with TRBJ1-3, with TRBD1 matching 10 bases. Germline V gene data show CDR1 as SGHTA and CDR2 as FQGNSA. The J segment lost 2 bases and the V segment lost 4 bases, leaving 2 bases of the junction unmatched. The CDR3 is 15 amino acids. The CDR3, as DNA: TGTGCCAGCAGCTCGGACAGGGGGACTGGAAACACCATATATTTT. Protein sequence: CASSSDRGTGNTIYF. Using reference TRBV7-2 and TRBJ1-3 for the parts outside the CDR3, the full variable domain is GAGVSQSPSNKVTEKGKDVELRCDPISGHTALYWYRQSLGQGLEFLIYFQGNSAPDKSGLPSDRFSAERTGGSVSTLTIQRTQQEDSAVYLCASSSDRGTGNTIYFGEGSWLTVV.

The V call is TRBV10-3, the J call TRBJ2-3; TRBD2 agrees at 16 bases. Germline-derived CDR1 and CDR2 are ENHRY and SYGVKD. This CDR3 is 20 amino acids long. V dropped 2 bases and J dropped 0; count of bases not matched to a gene: 8. CDR3 sequence (DNA): TGTGCCATCAGTGAGCCGGGACTAGCGGGGGGGCCGGTGAGCACAGATACGCAGTATTTT. Amino acid sequence: CAISEPGLAGGPVSTDTQYF.

The chain joins TRBV5-1 to TRBJ1-4; D is undetermined. CDR3 length: 13 amino acids. The germline gives CDR1 SGHRS, CDR2 YFSETQ. V dropped 2 bases and J dropped 3 bases, with 5 bases sitting between them. This CDR3 reads CASSFGSNEKLFF. The CDR3 nucleotides read TGCGCCAGCAGCTTCGGGTCTAATGAAAAACTGTTTTTT.

The genes are TRBV5-1 and TRBJ1-2, with TRBD1 as a possible D gene (5 bases). The germline V gene has CDR1 SGHRS and CDR2 YFSETQ. Trimming left V 0 bases short and J 1 base short, with 10 bases between. This CDR3 is 15 amino acids long. The CDR3 here is CASSLVGGGNYGYTF. The CDR3 DNA is TGCGCCAGCAGCTTGGTCGGCGGGGGTAACTATGGCTACACCTTC.

In DNA form, the CDR3 reads TGTGCCAGCAGCCTGACAGCTTGGAACTATGGCTACACCTTC. Protein sequence: CASSLTAWNYGYTF. The chain uses TRBV5-8 and TRBJ1-2; TRBD1 might be the D (5 bases). Germline CDR1 and CDR2: SGHTS and YDEGEE. Trimming removed 4 bases from V and 2 bases from J, with 12 bases in between. The CDR3 totals 14 residues. The variable domain in full, with the rest retrieved from reference TRBV5-8 and TRBJ1-2, is EAGVTQSPTHLIKTRGQQATLRCSPISGHTSVYWYQQALGLGLQFLLWYDEGEERNRGNFPPRFSGRQFPNYSSELNVNALELEDSALYLCASSLTAWNYGYTFGSGTRLTVV.

This chain links TRBV10-3 with TRBJ1-2, with TRBD1 as a possible D gene (5 bases). This CDR3 has 13 amino acids. In germline, CDR1 is ENHRY, CDR2 SYGVKD. Trimming removed 7 bases at V and 3 bases at J, with 12 bases between. CDR3 nucleotide sequence: TGTGCCATCACTGGGGCTTCGGACTATGGCTACACCTTC. Protein product: CAITGASDYGYTF.

The chain carries TRBV18 and TRBJ1-6; 8 bases match TRBD1. Trimming at V came to 3 bases and at J to 9 bases, leaving 1 base not matched to a gene. The CDR3 consists of 13 residues. CDR1 KGHSH and CDR2 LQKENI come from the germline V gene. The CDR3 reads CASSPTGGSPLHF. Here the CDR3 DNA reads TGTGCCAGCTCACCTACAGGGGGTTCACCCCTCCACTTT. Using reference TRBV18 and TRBJ1-6 for the parts outside the CDR3, the full variable domain is NAGVMQNPRHLVRRRGQEARLRCSPMKGHSHVYWYRQLPEEGLKFMVYLQKENIIDESGMPKERFSAEFPKEGPSILRIQQVVRGDSAAYFCASSPTGGSPLHFGNGTRLTVT.

This chain joins TRBV7-3 and TRBJ1-6, with a weak D call TRBD1 (6 bases). The V gene lost 3 bases and the J gene lost 9 bases, with 9 bases spanning the gap. CDR3 length: 13 residues. CDR1 and CDR2 (germline): SGHTA, FQGTGA. The CDR3 DNA reads TGTGCCAGCAGCTTCGGGGGGCGTTCACCCCTCCACTTT. Residues: CASSFGGRSPLHF. The variable domain in full, completed from reference TRBV7-3 and TRBJ1-6, reads GAGVSQTPSNKVTEKGKYVELRCDPISGHTALYWYRQSLGQGPEFLIYFQGTGAADDSGLPNDRFFAVRPEGSVSTLKIQRTERGDSAVYLCASSFGGRSPLHFGNGTRLTVT.

The chain recombines TRBV7-9 with TRBJ2-2; TRBD1 aligns across 7 bases. The CDR3 totals 15 residues. Losses at the gene ends were 1 base for V and 3 bases for J; bases not matched to a gene: 2. Germline assignment: CDR1 SEHNR and CDR2 FQNEAQ (reference sequence). In DNA form, the CDR3 reads TGTGCCAGCAGCTTAGGGGACAGCTACACCGGGGAGCTGTTTTTT. Protein product: CASSLGDSYTGELFF. The full variable domain, in which reference TRBV7-9 and TRBJ2-2 provide the parts outside the CDR3, is DTGVSQNPRHKITKRGQNVTFRCDPISEHNRLYWYRQTLGQGPEFLTYFQNEAQLEKSRLLSDRFSAERPKGSFSTLEIQRTEQGDSAMYLCASSLGDSYTGELFFGEGSRLTVL.

In this sample, this clone turned up once. CDR3 sequence reads: CASSPSGGAGANVLTF. The DNA of the CDR3 is TGTGCCAGCAGCCCCTCGGGAGGGGCTGGGGCCAACGTCCTGACTTTC. The chain is built from TRBV9 and TRBJ2-6; 8 bases match TRBD2. The ends lost 4 bases at V and 2 bases at J; junction bases unmatched: 5. Germline loops: CDR1 SGDLS, CDR2 YYNGEE. The CDR3 length is 16 residues.

The J gene is TRBJ2-1, the V gene TRBV5-1; TRBD2 agrees at 7 bases. J lost 5 bases, V lost 1 base, and 3 bases had no gene match. The CDR3 sequence is 14 residues long. Germline CDR1 SGHRS, CDR2 YFSETQ. As DNA, the CDR3 is TGCGCCAGCAGCTTGCTGGGGGGGAACAATGAGCAGTTCTTC. It codes for CASSLLGGNNEQFF.

V is TRBV21-1 and J is TRBJ1-1; the table's D call, TRBD1, has no DNA check behind it. TRBV21-1 counts as a pseudogene. The CDR3 covers 16 residues. The CDR3 coding sequence is TGTGCCAGCAGCAAAAGGGGTTCAAAGGTATGCACTGAAGCTTTCTTT. It encodes CASSKRGSKVCTEAFF.

The chain has TRBV27 and TRBJ2-1, with 9 bases lining up with TRBD2. CDR3 length: 14 amino acids. The germline CDR1 and CDR2 sequences are MNHEY and SMNVEV (reference sequence). The ends lost 8 bases at V and 4 bases at J; junction bases unmatched: 6. Written as DNA, the CDR3 is TGTGCCAGCGGCGGGGGGGCCATGTACAATGAGCAGTTCTTC. It translates to CASGGGAMYNEQFF.

This chain joins TRBV4-1 and TRBJ2-3, with a possible D match to TRBD1 (5 bases). This CDR3 is 15 amino acids long. Trimming removed 1 base at V and 6 bases at J, with 14 bases between. The germline V gene encodes CDR1 MGHRA and CDR2 YSYEKL. The CDR3 protein is CASSQGGSLSDTQYF. DNA for the CDR3: TGCGCCAGCAGCCAAGGGGGCAGCCTCAGTGATACGCAGTATTTT.

The chain uses TRBV10-1 and TRBJ2-2; 8 bases agree with TRBD1. The CDR3 contains 15 residues. Germline V CDR1 and CDR2: WNHNN, SYGVQD (reference sequence). Germline trimming cut 0 bases from V and 3 bases from J; bases unmatched to any gene: 0. CDR3 protein: CASSESTGDTGELFF. CDR3 DNA: TGCGCCAGCAGTGAGTCGACAGGGGACACCGGGGAGCTGTTTTTT.